These T cell receptor beta chains were read from a single sample in a study of T cell repertoires in cytomegalovirus infection. TCRdb reprocessed the reads with MiXCR, giving one entry per CDR3 protein. The sample lists 400,000 to 550,000 distinct CDR3 sequences; approximately 11% were seen once. Input material: PBMCs. These receptors came from a human donor in good health (CMV status not recorded). Some clones in this sample may be carry-over from other donors' samples. CDR3s include the opening cysteine and the closing phenylalanine or tryptophan. D genes are given only for firm matches. Size tells how often a clone was seen (once, few, many) or the class of an expanded clone, and some rows leave it out.

size	D	V	J	CDR3	DNA
many	-	TRBV6-5	TRBJ2-7	CASSYSGLSSYEQYF	TGTGCCAGCAGTTACTCGGGGCTGAGCTCCTACGAGCAGTACTTC
many	-	TRBV2	TRBJ2-2	CASSEGRGGELFF	TGTGCCAGCAGTGAAGGGCGGGGCGGGGAGCTGTTTTTT
many	TRBD2	TRBV27	TRBJ2-1	CASSFSRLAGGYNEQFF	TGTGCCAGCAGTTTCTCTCGACTAGCGGGAGGCTACAATGAGCAGTTCTTC
-	-	TRBV20-1	TRBJ1-1	CSARRGDGNTEAFF	TGCAGTGCTAGGAGGGGGGACGGAAACACTGAAGCTTTCTTT
many	-	TRBV15	TRBJ1-5	CATSPQGGPRNQPQHF	TGTGCCACCAGCCCACAAGGTGGACCGCGCAATCAGCCCCAGCATTTT
-	-	TRBV12-3/TRBV12-4	TRBJ1-4	CASSLRTANEKLFF	TGTGCCAGCAGTCTCCGGACAGCTAATGAAAAACTGTTTTTT
many	-	TRBV28	TRBJ2-5	CASSPPVEGKKTQYF	TGTGCCAGCAGCCCACCCGTAGAGGGCAAAAAGACCCAGTACTTC
many	TRBD2	TRBV2	TRBJ2-1	CASQTRLAGYNEQFF	TGTGCCAGCCAAACTAGACTAGCGGGTTACAATGAGCAGTTCTTC
many	TRBD2	TRBV20-1	TRBJ2-3	CSPTGGDTLTDTQYF	TGCAGTCCAACGGGGGGGGACACCCTCACAGATACGCAGTATTTT
many	-	TRBV11-2	TRBJ2-1	CASSLVLGNEQFF	TGTGCCAGCAGCTTAGTCTTAGGAAATGAGCAGTTCTTC
many	-	TRBV15	TRBJ1-1	CATSREFSAATEAFF	TGTGCCACCAGCAGGGAATTCAGTGCGGCCACTGAAGCTTTCTTT